This entry lists 7 T cell receptor beta chains sequenced from one sample in a study of shared clonotypes between healthy human individuals. Only in-frame clones appear in the TCRdb table, and some are missing; sequencing was by immunoSEQ multiplex PCR. The table records some 2.1 million clones, around 95% of them present only once. Only CD45RO-negative cells positively selected for CCR7 counted as naive CD8 cells, so terminally differentiated effector memory CD45RA+ cells were excluded. Material: naive CD8+ T cells from PBMCs. Receptors were obtained from a man between 18 and 29 years old in good health. Some clones in this sample may be carry-over from other donors' samples.

The chain recombines TRBV30 with TRBJ2-2; TRBD2 agrees at 9 bases. The CDR3 loop spans 16 amino acids. Losses at the gene ends were 3 bases for V and 4 bases for J; bases not matched to a gene: 9. The germline gives CDR1 GTSNPN, CDR2 SVGIG (reference sequence). CDR3 region: CAWRDISGSGTGELFF. CDR3 in DNA: TGTGCCTGGAGAGACATTAGCGGGAGTGGCACCGGGGAGCTGTTTTTT.

This rearrangement joins TRBV7-9 to TRBJ2-7; D may be TRBD2 (5 bases). V was cut by 5 bases and J by 4 bases, with 18 bases left in between. CDR1 SEHNR and CDR2 FQNEAQ come from the germline V gene (reference sequence). CDR3 length: 15 amino acids. The CDR3 DNA reads TGTGCCAGCAGCCTCTTGTCGAGGGAGAGGTACGAGCAGTACTTC. It codes for CASSLLSRERYEQYF. Filled out from reference TRBV7-9 and TRBJ2-7, the complete variable domain reads DTGVSQNPRHKITKRGQNVTFRCDPISEHNRLYWYRQTLGQGPEFLTYFQNEAQLEKSRLLSDRFSAERPKGSFSTLEIQRTEQGDSAMYLCASSLLSRERYEQYFGPGTRLTVT.

The rearrangement links TRBV5-3 to TRBJ2-2; D uncertain. TRBV5-3 is flagged as an ORF with uncertain function. CDR3 size: 16 residues. Trimming shortened V by 0 bases and J by 1 base, and 10 bases separated the two germline ends. In nucleotides, the CDR3 is TGTGCCAGAAGCTTGGGACCGGTGCTGAACACCGGGGAGCTGTTTTTT. As protein: CARSLGPVLNTGELFF.

The V call is TRBV5-8, the J call TRBJ1-4, with 8 bases matching TRBD1. The CDR3 is made up of 17 amino acids. Germline V gives CDR1 SGHTS, CDR2 YDEGEE. Trimming removed 4 bases from V and 8 bases from J; junction bases left unmatched: 16. The CDR3 loop reads CASSPTRTGLGREKLFF. The CDR3 bases are TGTGCCAGCAGCCCTACACGGACAGGGCTCGGTCGGGAAAAACTGTTTTTT.

The chain is built from TRBV10-2 and TRBJ2-7; D remains ambiguous. Trimming took off 0 bases at V and 0 bases at J, with 12 bases between the two ends. Germline V gene data show CDR1 as WSHSY and CDR2 as SAAADI. The CDR3 has 16 amino acids. CDR3 protein: CASSESGHQSSYEQYF. In DNA, the CDR3 is TGCGCCAGCAGTGAGTCGGGCCACCAGAGCTCCTACGAGCAGTACTTC.

The chain couples TRBV2 to TRBJ2-5; no definite D call. Trimming left V 6 bases short and J 4 bases short, with 12 bases between. Germline CDR1 is SNHLY and CDR2 is FYNNEI. This CDR3 region has 13 residues. CDR3 sequence (DNA): TGTGCCAGCAGGCCAGGCTCCCGAGAGACCCAGTACTTC. The encoded protein is CASRPGSRETQYF.

CDR3: CASSSRDLSSSYEQYF. In DNA form, the CDR3 reads TGTGCCAGCAGTTCCCGTGACCTCTCCAGCTCCTACGAGCAGTACTTC. The chain recombines TRBV28 with TRBJ2-7; no clear D gene. The CDR3 consists of 16 residues. Trimming left V 4 bases short and J 0 bases short, with 16 bases between. Germline values: CDR1 MDHEN, CDR2 SYDVKM.